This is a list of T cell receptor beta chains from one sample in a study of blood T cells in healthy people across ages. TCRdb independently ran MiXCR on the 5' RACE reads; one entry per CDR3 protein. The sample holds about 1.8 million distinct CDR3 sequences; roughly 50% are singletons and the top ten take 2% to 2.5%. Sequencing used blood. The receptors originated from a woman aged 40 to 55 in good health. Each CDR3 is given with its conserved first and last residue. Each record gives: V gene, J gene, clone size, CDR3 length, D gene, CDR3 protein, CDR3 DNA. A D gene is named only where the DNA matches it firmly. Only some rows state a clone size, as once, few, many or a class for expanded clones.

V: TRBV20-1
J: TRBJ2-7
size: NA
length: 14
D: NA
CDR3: CSARFRDLAYEQYF
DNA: TGCAGTGCTAGATTTAGGGACCTAGCCTACGAGCAGTACTTC

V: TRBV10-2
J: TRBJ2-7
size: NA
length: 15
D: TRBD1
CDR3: CASSDGTGGVYEQYF
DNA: TGCGCCAGCAGTGATGGAACAGGGGGAGTCTACGAGCAGTACTTC

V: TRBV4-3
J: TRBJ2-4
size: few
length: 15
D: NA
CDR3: CASSARGLAKNIQYF
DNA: TGCGCCAGCAGCGCCCGCGGCTTAGCCAAAAACATTCAGTACTTC

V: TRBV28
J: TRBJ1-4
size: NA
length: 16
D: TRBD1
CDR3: CATRDRGGNFGEKLFF
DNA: TGTGCCACCCGGGACAGGGGAGGAAATTTTGGTGAAAAACTGTTTTTT

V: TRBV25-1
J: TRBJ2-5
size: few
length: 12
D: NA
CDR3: CVVDRPQETQYF
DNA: TGTGTCGTCGACAGGCCCCAAGAGACCCAGTACTTC

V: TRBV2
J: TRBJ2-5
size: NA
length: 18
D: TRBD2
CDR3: CASRYPTSGGTYQETQYF
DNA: TGTGCCAGCAGATATCCGACTAGCGGGGGGACGTACCAAGAGACCCAGTACTTC

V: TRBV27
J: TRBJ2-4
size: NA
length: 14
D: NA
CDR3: CASSLIAGSNIQYF
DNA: TGTGCCAGCAGTTTAATAGCAGGGTCGAACATTCAGTACTTC

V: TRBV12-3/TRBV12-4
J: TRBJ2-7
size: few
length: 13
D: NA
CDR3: CASSKGFNYEQYF
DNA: TGTGCCAGCAGCAAAGGATTCAACTACGAGCAGTACTTC

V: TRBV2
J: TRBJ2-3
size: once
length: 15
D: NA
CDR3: CADHQGVASTDTQYF
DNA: TGTGCCGACCACCAAGGGGTAGCTTCCACAGATACGCAGTATTTT

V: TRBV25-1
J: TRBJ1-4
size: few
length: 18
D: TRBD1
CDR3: CASSPLGGQGAGNGQLFF
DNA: TGTGCCAGCAGTCCCCTGGGGGGACAGGGGGCGGGAAATGGACAACTGTTTTTT

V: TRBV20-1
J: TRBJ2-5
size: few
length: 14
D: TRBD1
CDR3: CSAGGTGGEETQYF
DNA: TGCAGTGCCGGGGGGACAGGGGGCGAAGAGACCCAGTACTTC

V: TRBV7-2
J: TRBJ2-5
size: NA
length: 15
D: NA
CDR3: CARSFRLDSMETQYF
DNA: TGTGCCCGCAGCTTCCGACTAGATTCGATGGAGACCCAGTACTTC

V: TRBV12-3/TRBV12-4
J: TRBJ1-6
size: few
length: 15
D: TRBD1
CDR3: CASRAGTGGNSPLHF
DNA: TGTGCCAGCAGGGCCGGGACAGGGGGGAATTCACCCCTCCACTTT

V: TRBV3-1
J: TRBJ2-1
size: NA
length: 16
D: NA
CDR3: CASSLGFGTQYNEQFF
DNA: TGTGCCAGCAGTCTAGGGTTCGGGACCCAGTACAATGAGCAGTTCTTC

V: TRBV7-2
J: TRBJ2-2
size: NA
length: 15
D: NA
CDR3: CASSSGTTNTGGLFF
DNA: TGTGCCAGCAGCTCAGGGACCACGAACACCGGGGGGCTGTTTTTT

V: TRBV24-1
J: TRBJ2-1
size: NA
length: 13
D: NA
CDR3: CATSERQRNEQFF
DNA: TGTGCCACCAGTGAACGGCAGAGAAATGAGCAGTTCTTC

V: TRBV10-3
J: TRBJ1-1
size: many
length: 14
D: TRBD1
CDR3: CAISGGTANTEAFF
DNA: TGTGCCATCAGTGGAGGGACAGCGAACACTGAAGCTTTCTTT

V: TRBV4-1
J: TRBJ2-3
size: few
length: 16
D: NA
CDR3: CASRTRGGRFPDTQYF
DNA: TGCGCCAGCAGGACCCGTGGGGGGAGATTTCCAGATACGCAGTATTTT

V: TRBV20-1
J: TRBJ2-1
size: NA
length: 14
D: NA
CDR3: CSANARNARNEQFF
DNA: TGCAGTGCCAACGCAAGGAATGCACGGAATGAGCAGTTCTTC

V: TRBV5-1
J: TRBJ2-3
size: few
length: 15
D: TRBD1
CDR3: CASTRQGSGTDTQYF
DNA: TGCGCCAGCACTCGACAGGGGAGCGGCACAGATACGCAGTATTTT

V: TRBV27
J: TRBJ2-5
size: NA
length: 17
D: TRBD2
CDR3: CASSPNTPLGWAGEQYF
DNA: TGTGCCAGCAGTCCCAACACACCCCTGGGTTGGGCGGGGGAGCAGTACTTC

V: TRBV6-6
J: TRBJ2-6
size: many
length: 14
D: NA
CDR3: CAGSQSSGANVLTF
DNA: TGTGCCGGTTCCCAGAGCTCTGGGGCCAACGTCCTGACTTTC

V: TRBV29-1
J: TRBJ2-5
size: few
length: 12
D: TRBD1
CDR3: CSVVTGQETQYF
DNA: TGCAGCGTTGTGACAGGGCAAGAGACCCAGTACTTC

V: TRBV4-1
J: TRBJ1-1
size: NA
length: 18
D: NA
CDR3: CASSQEAQGIVWNTEAFF
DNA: TGCGCCAGCAGCCAAGAGGCTCAGGGGATCGTATGGAACACTGAAGCTTTCTTT

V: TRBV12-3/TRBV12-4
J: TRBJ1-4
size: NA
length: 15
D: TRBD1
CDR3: CASRLSGTGDEKLFF
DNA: TGTGCCAGCAGACTGTCCGGGACAGGGGATGAAAAACTGTTTTTT

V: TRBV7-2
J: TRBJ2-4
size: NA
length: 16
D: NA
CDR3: CASSSSLGGPLGGQYF
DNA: TGTGCCAGCAGCTCCTCTCTTGGGGGACCTTTAGGCGGGCAGTACTTC

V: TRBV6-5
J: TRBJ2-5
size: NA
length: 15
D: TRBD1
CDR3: CAGSESTGLQETQYF
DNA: TGTGCCGGCAGTGAATCGACAGGGCTCCAAGAGACCCAGTACTTC

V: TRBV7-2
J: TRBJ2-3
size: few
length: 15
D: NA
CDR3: CASSLVEGRTDTQYF
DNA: TGTGCCAGCAGCTTAGTAGAGGGGCGCACAGATACGCAGTATTTT

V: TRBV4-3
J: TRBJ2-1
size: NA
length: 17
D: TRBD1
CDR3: CASSQDQGANPYNEQFF
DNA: TGCGCCAGCAGCCAAGATCAGGGGGCCAACCCCTACAATGAGCAGTTCTTC

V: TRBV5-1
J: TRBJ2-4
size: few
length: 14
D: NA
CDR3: CASSLDHLKNIQYF
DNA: TGCGCCAGCAGCTTGGACCACCTCAAAAACATTCAGTACTTC

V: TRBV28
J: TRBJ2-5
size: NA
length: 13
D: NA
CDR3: CASRSTGAQTQYF
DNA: TGTGCCAGTAGGAGTACGGGGGCGCAGACCCAGTACTTC

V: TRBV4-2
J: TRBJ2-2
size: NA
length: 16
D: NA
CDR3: CASSQDTSGSIGELFF
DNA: TGTGCCAGCAGCCAAGATACGTCAGGGTCGATCGGGGAGCTGTTTTTT

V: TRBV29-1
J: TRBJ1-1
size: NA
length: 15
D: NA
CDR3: CSVEGQPLGDTEAFF
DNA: TGCAGCGTTGAAGGACAGCCACTCGGGGACACTGAAGCTTTCTTT

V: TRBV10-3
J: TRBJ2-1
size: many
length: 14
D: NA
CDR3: CAISEPNRDNEQFF
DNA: TGTGCCATCAGTGAACCCAACAGGGACAATGAGCAGTTCTTC

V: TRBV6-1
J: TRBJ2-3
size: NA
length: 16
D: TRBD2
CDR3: CASSEALGGALYTQYF
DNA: TGTGCCAGCAGTGAAGCCTTGGGAGGGGCCTTGTATACGCAGTATTTT

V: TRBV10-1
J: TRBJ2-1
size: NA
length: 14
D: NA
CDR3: CASTAGAPDNEQFF
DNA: TGCGCCAGCACGGCAGGGGCACCCGACAATGAGCAGTTCTTC

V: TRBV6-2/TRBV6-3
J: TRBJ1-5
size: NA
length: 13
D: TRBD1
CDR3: CASSWTGNQPRHF
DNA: TGTGCCAGCAGCTGGACAGGGAATCAGCCCCGGCATTTT

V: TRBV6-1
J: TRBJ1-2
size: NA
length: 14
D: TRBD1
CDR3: CASRDRGINYGYTF
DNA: TGTGCCAGCAGGGACAGGGGGATTAACTATGGCTACACCTTC

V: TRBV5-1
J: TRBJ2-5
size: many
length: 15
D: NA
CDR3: CASSLGGGYQETQYF
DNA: TGTGCTAGCAGCTTAGGAGGGGGGTACCAAGAGACCCAGTACTTC

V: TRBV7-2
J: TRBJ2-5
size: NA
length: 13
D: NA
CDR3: CASTKPPWETQYF
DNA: TGTGCCAGCACCAAACCCCCATGGGAGACCCAGTACTTC

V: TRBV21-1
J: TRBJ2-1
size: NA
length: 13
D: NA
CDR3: CASSPSGCYEQFF
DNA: TGTGCCAGCAGCCCGTCGGGGTGCTACGAGCAGTTCTTC

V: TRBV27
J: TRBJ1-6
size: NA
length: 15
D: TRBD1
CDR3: CASSRWTGGPSPLHF
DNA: TGTGCCAGCAGTAGGTGGACAGGGGGGCCCTCACCCCTCCACTTT

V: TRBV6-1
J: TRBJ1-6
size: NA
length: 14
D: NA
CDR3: CASRGYPYNSPLHF
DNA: TGTGCCAGCAGAGGGTACCCTTATAATTCACCCCTCCACTTT

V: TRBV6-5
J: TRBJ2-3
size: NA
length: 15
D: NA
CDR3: CASSPSTAPVTTQYF
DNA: TGTGCCAGCAGTCCATCGACAGCCCCCGTAACTACGCAGTATTTT

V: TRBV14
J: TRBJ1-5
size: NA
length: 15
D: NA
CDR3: CASSQGGVVNQPQHF
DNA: TGTGCCAGCAGCCAAGGGGGGGTCGTGAATCAGCCCCAGCATTTT

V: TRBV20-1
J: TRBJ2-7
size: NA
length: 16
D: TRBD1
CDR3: CSARDQGVPSSYEQYF
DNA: TGCAGTGCTAGAGATCAGGGGGTCCCTAGCTCCTACGAGCAGTACTTC

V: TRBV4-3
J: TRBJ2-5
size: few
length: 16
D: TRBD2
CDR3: CASSQEASGGQETQYF
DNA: TGCGCCAGCAGCCAAGAGGCTAGCGGGGGGCAAGAGACCCAGTACTTC

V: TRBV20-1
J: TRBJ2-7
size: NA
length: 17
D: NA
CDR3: CSVRSPTGQGVTYEQYF
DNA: TGCAGTGTTAGGTCCCCCACCGGGCAGGGCGTGACCTACGAGCAGTACTTC

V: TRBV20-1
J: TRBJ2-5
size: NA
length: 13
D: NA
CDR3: CSARGPDRETQYF
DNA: TGCAGTGCTAGAGGGCCCGACAGGGAGACCCAGTACTTC

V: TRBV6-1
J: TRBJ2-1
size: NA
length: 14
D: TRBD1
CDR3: CASSEGDSYNEQFF
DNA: TGTGCCAGCAGTGAGGGGGACAGTTACAATGAGCAGTTCTTC